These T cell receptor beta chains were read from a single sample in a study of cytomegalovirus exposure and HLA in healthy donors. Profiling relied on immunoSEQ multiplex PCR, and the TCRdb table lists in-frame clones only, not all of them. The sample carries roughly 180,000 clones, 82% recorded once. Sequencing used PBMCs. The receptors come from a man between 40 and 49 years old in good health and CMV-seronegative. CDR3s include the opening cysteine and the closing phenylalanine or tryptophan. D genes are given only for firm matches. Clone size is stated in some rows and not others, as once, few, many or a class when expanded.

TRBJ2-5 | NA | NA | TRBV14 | CASSQGLKETQYF | TGTGCCAGCAGCCAGGGGCTAAAAGAGACCCAGTACTTC
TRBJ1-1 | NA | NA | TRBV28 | CASRGLSTEAFF | TGTGCCAGCAGGGGGCTGAGCACTGAAGCTTTCTTT
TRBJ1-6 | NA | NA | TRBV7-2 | CASREGERSYSPLHF | TGTGCCAGCAGGGAGGGCGAAAGATCATATTCCCCCCTCCACTTT
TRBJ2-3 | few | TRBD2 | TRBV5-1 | CASNRGGSTDTQYF | TGCGCCAGCAATCGGGGAGGGAGCACAGATACGCAGTATTTT
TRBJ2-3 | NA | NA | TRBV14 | CASSLLGGATDTQYF | TGTGCCAGCAGCCTGCTAGGGGGGGCCACAGATACGCAGTATTTT
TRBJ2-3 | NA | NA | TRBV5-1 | CASTRAGAGTDTQYF | TGCGCCAGCACGCGGGCAGGGGCCGGGACAGATACGCAGTATTTT
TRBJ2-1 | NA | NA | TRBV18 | CASSPLSAGANEQFF | TGTGCCAGCTCACCACTCAGCGCGGGGGCCAATGAGCAGTTCTTC
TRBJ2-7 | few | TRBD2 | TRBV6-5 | CASRGLAGVPYEQYF | TGTGCCAGCAGGGGACTAGCGGGGGTTCCCTACGAGCAGTACTTC
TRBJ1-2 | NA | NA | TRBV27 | CASRRYSLGDRGYTF | TGTGCCAGCAGACGATATTCGCTAGGGGATCGTGGCTACACCTTC
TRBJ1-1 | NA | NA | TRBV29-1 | CSVEVQGRNTEAFF | TGCAGCGTTGAAGTTCAGGGTCGGAACACTGAAGCTTTCTTT
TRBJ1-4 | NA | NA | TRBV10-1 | CAKKAGDTNEKLFF | TGCGCCAAGAAAGCAGGGGATACTAATGAAAAACTGTTTTTT
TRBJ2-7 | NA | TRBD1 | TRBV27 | CASSFGQVPYEQYF | TGTGCCAGCAGTTTTGGACAGGTGCCCTACGAGCAGTACTTC
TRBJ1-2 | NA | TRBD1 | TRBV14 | CASSGDRGYGYTF | TGTGCCAGCAGCGGGGACAGGGGCTATGGCTACACCTTC
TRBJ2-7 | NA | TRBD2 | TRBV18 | CASSPRPLGGDLSYEQYF | TGTGCCAGCTCACCACGTCCTCTGGGGGGGGACCTCTCCTACGAGCAGTACTTC
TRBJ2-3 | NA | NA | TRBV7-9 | CASSSTDTQYF | TGTGCCAGCAGCTCAACAGATACGCAGTATTTT
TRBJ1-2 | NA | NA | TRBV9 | CASSAQQGYGYTF | TGTGCCAGCAGCGCTCAACAGGGCTATGGCTACACCTTC
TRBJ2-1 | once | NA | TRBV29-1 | CSVGASVRSEQFF | TGCAGCGTGGGTGCTAGCGTCCGGAGTGAGCAGTTCTTC
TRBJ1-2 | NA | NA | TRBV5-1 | CASSLLQGFDYGYTF | TGCGCCAGCAGCTTACTACAGGGATTCGACTATGGCTACACCTTC
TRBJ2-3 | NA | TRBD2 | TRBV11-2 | CASSSGTSESTDTQYF | TGTGCCAGCAGCTCCGGGACTAGCGAGAGCACAGATACGCAGTATTTT
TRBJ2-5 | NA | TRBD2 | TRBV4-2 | CASSQEAGGRETQYF | TGTGCCAGCAGCCAAGAGGCGGGGGGGCGAGAGACCCAGTACTTC
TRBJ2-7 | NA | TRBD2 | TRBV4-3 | CASSQDLWTSGSLLPYEQYF | TGCGCCAGCAGCCAAGATCTTTGGACTAGCGGGAGTCTCTTGCCCTACGAGCAGTACTTC
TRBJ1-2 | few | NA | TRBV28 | CASSLREAYGYTF | TGTGCCAGCAGTTTGCGGGAGGCCTATGGCTACACCTTC
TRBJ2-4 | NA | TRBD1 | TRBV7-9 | CASSLPPRDSKNIQYF | TGTGCCAGCAGCTTACCCCCTCGGGACAGTAAAAACATTCAGTACTTC
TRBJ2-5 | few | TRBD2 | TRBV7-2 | CASSLSGGSEVAQYF | TGTGCCAGCAGCTTAAGTGGCGGGAGTGAGGTAGCCCAGTACTTC
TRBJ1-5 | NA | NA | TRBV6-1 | CASSEVGRSNQPQHF | TGTGCCAGCAGTGAAGTTGGGAGGAGCAATCAGCCCCAGCATTTT
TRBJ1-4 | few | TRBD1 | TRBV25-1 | CASSESGQGNEKLFF | TGTGCCAGCAGTGAATCAGGACAGGGGAATGAAAAACTGTTTTTT
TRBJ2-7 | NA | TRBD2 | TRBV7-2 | CASRPGTRSYEQYF | TGTGCCAGCAGACCCGGGACTAGGTCCTACGAGCAGTACTTC
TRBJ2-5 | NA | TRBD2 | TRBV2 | CASKDYGLAGQETQYF | TGTGCCAGCAAGGATTACGGGCTAGCGGGCCAAGAGACCCAGTACTTC
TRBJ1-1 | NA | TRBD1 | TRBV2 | CASRTLTGRAFF | TGTGCCAGCAGGACCCTGACAGGGAGGGCTTTCTTT
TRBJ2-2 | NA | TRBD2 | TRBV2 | CASSPTSGVTGELFF | TGTGCCAGCAGTCCGACTAGCGGGGTTACCGGGGAGCTGTTTTTT
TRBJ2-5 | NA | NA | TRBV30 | CAWSVTPETQYF | TGTGCCTGGAGTGTAACTCCGGAGACCCAGTACTTC
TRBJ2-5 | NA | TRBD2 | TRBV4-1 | CASSQQLAGPQETQYF | TGCGCCAGCAGCCAGCAACTAGCGGGACCTCAAGAGACCCAGTACTTC
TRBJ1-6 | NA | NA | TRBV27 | CASSLGGHGTMPLHF | TGTGCCAGCAGTTTAGGTGGGCATGGGACAATGCCCCTCCACTTT
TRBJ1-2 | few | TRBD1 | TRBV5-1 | CASSPSGQGEGGYTF | TGCGCCAGCAGCCCTAGCGGACAGGGAGAGGGTGGCTACACCTTC
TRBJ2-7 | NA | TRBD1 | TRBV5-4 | CASSDDRGLRSSYEQYF | TGTGCCAGCAGCGACGACAGGGGGCTAAGGAGCTCCTACGAGCAGTACTTC
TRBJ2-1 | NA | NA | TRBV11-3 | CASGSSYNEQFF | TGTGCCAGCGGGAGCTCCTACAATGAGCAGTTCTTC
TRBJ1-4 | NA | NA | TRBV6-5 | CASSLEPGGREKLFF | TGTGCCAGCAGCCTTGAACCGGGGGGGCGAGAAAAACTGTTTTTT
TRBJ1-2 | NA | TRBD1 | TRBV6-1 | CASSLGQLNGYTF | TGTGCCAGCAGTTTGGGACAGCTTAATGGCTACACCTTC
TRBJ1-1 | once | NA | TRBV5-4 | CASTLDRANTEAFF | TGTGCCAGCACCCTCGACAGAGCGAACACTGAAGCTTTCTTT